This TCR beta chain was captured by sequencing in a study of cytomegalovirus exposure and HLA in healthy donors. Study-wide background: Drawn from HLA-typed donors, 83 million or so unique TCRs were held in an early data release.

This clone was counted a few times. Vbeta (60) and Jbeta (13) primers were used in the PCR. Generated by immunoSEQ multiplex PCR, the TCRdb table keeps only in-frame clones and is missing some. The table lists 140,000 to 150,000 clones, about 80% of them singletons. From germline, CDR1 is ENHRY and CDR2 SYGVKD. The CDR3 is 15 amino acids. V lost 2 bases and J lost 3; bases outside the gene matches: 7. Though probably carrying unrecorded immune exposures, donors were nominally healthy at sampling. The chain has TRBV10-3 and TRBJ2-7; 7 bases are shared with TRBD2. The sample was PBMCs. The receptor's source is a female donor in good health and CMV-seronegative. The CDR3 nucleotides read TGTGCCATCAGTGAGCCGGGGGAGGGTTACTACGAGCAGTACTTC. Amino acids: CAISEPGEGYYEQYF.